These 29 T cell receptor beta chains were sequenced from one sample in a study of cytomegalovirus exposure and HLA in healthy donors. PCR involved 60 Vbeta and 13 Jbeta primers. Assay: immunoSEQ multiplex PCR; the TCRdb copy retains only in-frame clones and omits some. This table holds some 200,000 clones, roughly four fifths found once. The sequenced material came from PBMCs. Receptors originate from a woman aged 25 to 39 in good health and CMV-seronegative.

This chain uses TRBV9 with TRBJ1-1; possibly TRBD1 for D (5 bases). The CDR3 spans 14 residues. The germline CDR1 and CDR2 sequences are SGDLS and YYNGEE. V shed 3 bases and J shed 0 bases, with 9 bases lying between them. The CDR3 DNA reads as TGTGCCAGCAGCGCTGACAGCATGAACACTGAAGCTTTCTTT. Translating it yields CASSADSMNTEAFF.

Notes on this clone: The junction shows a germline mismatch at one end, possibly a read error. The CDR3 is CASSLLAGATLAKNSQYF. The CDR3 nucleotides read TGTGCCAGCAGTCTTCTAGCGGGGGCCACACTAGCCAAAAACAGTCAGTACTTC. This chain connects TRBV28 to TRBJ2-4; 10 bases fit TRBD2. This CDR3 region has 18 residues. CDR1 is MDHEN, CDR2 SYDVKM, per germline.

V and J are TRBV9 and TRBJ1-3, with D maybe TRBD1 (6 bases). This CDR3 contains 18 residues. V was cut by 0 bases and J by 0 bases, with 16 bases left in between. Germline lookup yields CDR1 SGDLS and CDR2 YYNGEE. The CDR3 here is CASSVGSRGEYSGNTIYF. The CDR3 bases are TGTGCCAGCAGCGTAGGCAGCAGGGGCGAATACTCTGGAAACACCATATATTTT.

This clone showed up just once. This chain joins TRBV9 and TRBJ2-7, with a tentative D call TRBD1 (7 bases). This CDR3 has 14 residues. Germline-derived CDR1 and CDR2 are SGDLS and YYNGEE. V was shortened by 4 bases and J by 0 bases, with 11 bases between the two germline ends. The CDR3 loop is CASSPGDSSYEQYF. CDR3 coding DNA: TGTGCCAGCAGCCCGGGGGACAGCTCCTACGAGCAGTACTTC.

This chain connects TRBV10-3 to TRBJ2-2; 10 bases fit TRBD2. The V segment lost 8 bases and the J segment 3 bases; nucleotides outside the gene matches: 6. Germline CDR1 is ENHRY and CDR2 is SYGVKD. The CDR3 is made up of 15 amino acids. CDR3 DNA sequence: TGTGCCATCGGAGCTAGCGGGGGTCACACCGGGGAGCTGTTTTTT. Its protein is CAIGASGGHTGELFF.

The V gene is TRBV5-1, the J gene TRBJ2-2; 7 bases map to TRBD2. This CDR3 is 15 amino acids long. V trimming: 4 bases; J trimming: 4 bases; junction bases outside the gene matches: 7. Germline V CDR1 and CDR2: SGHRS, YFSETQ. CDR3 bases: TGCGCCAGCAGCCGTGGGAGGGGCGCCACCGGGGAGCTGTTTTTT. It codes for CASSRGRGATGELFF.

This clone was counted between two and nine times. This chain joins TRBV18 and TRBJ1-2; maybe TRBD1 (5 bases). The germline CDR1 and CDR2 sequences are KGHSH and LQKENI. The CDR3 loop spans 14 amino acids. The V and J ends lost 5 bases and 2 bases respectively, with 12 bases between them. DNA of the CDR3: TGTGCCAGCTCAGCGGCAGGGAGGAACTATGGCTACACCTTC. The encoded protein is CASSAAGRNYGYTF. The whole variable domain, remainder taken from reference TRBV18 and TRBJ1-2, is NAGVMQNPRHLVRRRGQEARLRCSPMKGHSHVYWYRQLPEEGLKFMVYLQKENIIDESGMPKERFSAEFPKEGPSILRIQQVVRGDSAAYFCASSAAGRNYGYTFGSGTRLTVV.

This clone turned up a few times. Other DNA sequences from this sample encode an identical CDR3 as well. V and J are TRBV19 and TRBJ2-7, with TRBD2 matching over 7 bases. J gave up 2 bases and V 3 bases, and 4 bases lay outside the gene matches. Germline values: CDR1 LNHDA, CDR2 SQIVND (reference sequence). This CDR3 contains 14 residues. CDR3 in DNA: TGTGCCAGTAGTATCCAGGGAGGGACCTACGAGCAGTACTTC. Amino acid sequence: CASSIQGGTYEQYF.

The gene calls are TRBV5-1 and TRBJ1-2; D is possibly TRBD1 (6 bases). Trimming cost V 1 base and J 8 bases, with 15 bases left between them. This CDR3 is 14 amino acids long. Germline CDR1 is SGHRS and CDR2 is YFSETQ. This CDR3 is CASSLWPGERGYTF. The DNA for the CDR3 is TGCGCCAGCAGCTTGTGGCCAGGGGAGCGAGGCTACACCTTC.

The chain recombines TRBV7-4 with TRBJ2-7; 14 nucleotides match TRBD2. Germline CDR1 and CDR2: SGHVT and SQSDAQ. This CDR3 is 16 amino acids long. The ends lost 5 bases at V and 0 bases at J; junction bases unmatched: 3. CDR3 loop: CASSGGTSGSSYEQYF. In DNA, the CDR3 is TGTGCCAGCAGCGGAGGGACTAGCGGGAGCTCCTACGAGCAGTACTTC.

The V gene is TRBV19, the J gene TRBJ2-7; 12 bases map to TRBD2. The CDR3 is made up of 15 amino acids. Germline V lookup: CDR1 LNHDA, CDR2 SQIVND (reference sequence). Trimming removed 5 bases from V and 3 bases from J; junction bases left unmatched: 5. The CDR3 loop reads CASSVGTSGHYEQYF. As DNA, the CDR3 is TGTGCCAGTAGTGTCGGGACTAGCGGGCACTACGAGCAGTACTTC. Full variable domain (outside the CDR3, taken from reference TRBV19 and TRBJ2-7): DGGITQSPKYLFRKEGQNVTLSCEQNLNHDAMYWYRQDPGQGLRLIYYSQIVNDFQKGDIAEGYSVSREKKESFPLTVTSAQKNPTAFYLCASSVGTSGHYEQYFGPGTRLTVT.

Comments on this clone: One end of the junction does not line up with germline, which may come from a read error. The gene calls are TRBV4-1 and TRBJ2-6; tentative D call: TRBD1 (5 bases). The CDR3 is 19 residues long. Looked up from germline, CDR1 is MGHRA and CDR2 is YSYEKL. CDR3 amino acids: CASSRTGFRPGSGANGLTF. DNA for the CDR3: TGCGCCAGCAGCCGTACCGGGTTTCGGCCCGGTTCTGGGGCCAACGGCCTGACTTTC.

CDR3 bases: TGTGCCAGCAGCCCTAACCAGGGACTTAACTATGGCTACACCTTC. Its protein product is CASSPNQGLNYGYTF. The gene calls are TRBV6-6 and TRBJ1-2, with D perhaps TRBD1 (5 bases). CDR1 and CDR2 from the germline V gene are MNHNY and SVGAGI (reference sequence). V shed 6 bases and J shed 1 base, with 15 bases lying between them. The CDR3 covers 15 residues.

The chain uses TRBV6-5 and TRBJ2-2, with 13 nucleotides matching TRBD2. This CDR3 has 15 amino acids. The junction had 1 base not matched to a gene; V was cut back by 5 bases and J by 4 bases. Germline CDR1 reads MNHEY; CDR2 reads SVGAGI. Here the CDR3 DNA reads TGTGCCAGCAGTCGACTAGCGGGGGGCACCGGGGAGCTGTTTTTT. Amino acids: CASSRLAGGTGELFF.

The CDR3 DNA reads as TGTGCCAGCAGTTGGGACAGAGACTACGAGCAGTACTTC. Protein sequence: CASSWDRDYEQYF. The rearrangement joins TRBV28 to TRBJ2-7; 7 nucleotides line up with TRBD1. The ends lost 4 bases at V and 3 bases at J; junction bases unmatched: 3. Germline values: CDR1 MDHEN, CDR2 SYDVKM. The CDR3 sequence is 13 residues long.

This clone turned up a few times. The rearrangement links TRBV29-1 to TRBJ1-1; D remains unclear. V was cut by 7 bases and J by 11 bases, with 23 bases left in between. The CDR3 has 13 residues. Per germline, CDR1 SQVTM and CDR2 ANQGSEA. The CDR3 sequence: CSAHMPLVGGAFF. The CDR3 nucleotides are TGCAGCGCTCATATGCCCCTAGTTGGTGGCGCTTTCTTT.

The chain links TRBV4-1 to TRBJ2-1; unclear D gene. Per the germline V gene, CDR1 is MGHRA and CDR2 is YSYEKL. The CDR3 runs 18 residues. V was trimmed by 0 bases and J by 0 bases, leaving 15 bases between them. CDR3 residues: CASSQESPELSSYNEQFF. In DNA form, the CDR3 reads TGCGCCAGCAGCCAAGAGAGCCCCGAACTAAGCTCCTACAATGAGCAGTTCTTC.

The J gene is TRBJ2-7, the V gene TRBV7-2, with 9 bases that match TRBD2. The CDR3 has 14 amino acids. V shed 5 bases, J shed 6 bases, and the junction held 8 bases outside the gene matches. CDR1 and CDR2 from the germline V gene are SGHTA and FQGNSA. The CDR3 DNA follows: TGTGCCAGCAGCGGCGGGGGGGGGTTAGTCGAGCAGTACTTC. It codes for CASSGGGGLVEQYF.

In DNA, the CDR3 is TGCAGCGTTGGCCGAGCCGACGACAGGGTCACCGGGGAGCTGTTTTTT. Its translation is CSVGRADDRVTGELFF. The chain couples TRBV29-1 to TRBJ2-2; 7 nucleotides match TRBD1. The CDR3 has 16 residues. The junction had 12 bases not matched to a gene; V was cut back by 4 bases and J by 4 bases. The V gene's germline CDR1 is SQVTM and CDR2 ANQGSEA.

The chain couples TRBV28 to TRBJ1-2; maybe TRBD1 (6 bases). Germline V gene data show CDR1 as MDHEN and CDR2 as SYDVKM. The CDR3 consists of 10 residues. V dropped 10 bases and J dropped 8 bases, with 11 bases sitting between them. The DNA for the CDR3 is TGTGCCACCTACAGGGACGGCTACACCTTC. Translation gives CATYRDGYTF.

This chain links TRBV9 with TRBJ1-1; weak D call: TRBD1 (6 bases). CDR1 is SGDLS and CDR2 is YYNGEE in the germline V gene. V was pared by 0 bases and J by 3 bases, with 12 bases between. The CDR3 covers 15 residues. This CDR3 reads CASSVEGRGDTEAFF. CDR3 bases: TGTGCCAGCAGCGTAGAGGGCAGGGGCGACACTGAAGCTTTCTTT.

The chain employs TRBV6-5 and TRBJ2-3; TRBD2 is a possible D gene (7 bases). V lost 2 bases and J lost 6, with 15 bases in between. The CDR3 is 15 amino acids. Germline values: CDR1 MNHEY, CDR2 SVGAGI. CDR3 DNA sequence: TGTGCCAGCAGTTACGGGGGGGCGTCAGCGGATACGCAGTATTTT. Translating it yields CASSYGGASADTQYF.

The rearrangement links TRBV9 to TRBJ2-2; TRBD2 matches at 14 bases. Germline V gene lookup returns CDR1 SGDLS and CDR2 YYNGEE. The CDR3 runs 19 residues. Trimming removed 0 bases from V and 7 bases from J; junction bases left unmatched: 11. The CDR3 loop is CASSVDQGLAGVKDGELFF. The CDR3 nucleotides read TGTGCCAGCAGCGTAGATCAGGGACTAGCGGGAGTGAAGGACGGGGAGCTGTTTTTT. Combining the CDR3 with reference TRBV9 and TRBJ2-2 gives the whole variable domain DSGVTQTPKHLITATGQRVTLRCSPRSGDLSVYWYQQSLDQGLQFLIQYYNGEERAKGNILERFSAQQFPDLHSELNLSSLELGDSALYFCASSVDQGLAGVKDGELFFGEGSRLTVL.

The rearrangement links TRBV19 to TRBJ1-2; D is uncertain. Deletions cut 5 bases from V and 3 bases from J, with 10 bases between. Per germline, CDR1 LNHDA and CDR2 SQIVND (reference sequence). The CDR3 is made up of 13 amino acids. The CDR3 nucleotides are TGTGCCAGTAGTGGGCAGAGCTACTATGGCTACACCTTC. The encoded protein is CASSGQSYYGYTF.

The table lists this clone with a few counts. The CDR3 nucleotides read TGTGCCAGCAGATTGACAGGGTTGTATGAAAAACTGTTTTTT. Residues: CASRLTGLYEKLFF. The rearrangement uses TRBV2 and TRBJ1-4; 7 positions agree with TRBD1. This CDR3 is 14 amino acids long. V lost 6 bases to trimming and J lost 6 bases; unmatched junction nucleotides: 7. Germline CDR1 and CDR2: SNHLY and FYNNEI.

This clone was detected only a few times. The V call is TRBV12-5, the J call TRBJ2-3; TRBD2 matches 7 bases. The CDR3 is 14 residues long. The J segment lost 2 bases and the V segment lost 6 bases, leaving 5 bases of the junction unmatched. CDR1 is LGHNT and CDR2 is FRNRAP in the germline V gene. The CDR3 DNA reads as TGTGCTAGTGGGGGGGACTATCACACAGATACGCAGTATTTT. It yields the protein CASGGDYHTDTQYF.

The chain recombines TRBV4-3 with TRBJ2-7; D unresolved. Between the trimmed V and J ends, which lost 0 bases and 1 base, there was a span of 7 bases. The CDR3 extends over 14 amino acids. Germline CDR1 and CDR2: LGHNA and YSLEER. The CDR3 DNA reads TGCGCCAGCAGCCAAGATTCCTTATCCTACGAGCAGTACTTC. It encodes CASSQDSLSYEQYF.

This clone has a single count. The V gene is TRBV2, the J gene TRBJ1-5; D perhaps matches TRBD1 (5 bases). Trimming shortened V by 0 bases and J by 3 bases, and 15 bases separated the two germline ends. The CDR3 sequence is 17 residues long. Germline-derived CDR1 and CDR2 are SNHLY and FYNNEI. This CDR3 is CASSEAETWTLNQPQHF. The CDR3 DNA reads TGTGCCAGCAGTGAAGCGGAAACATGGACACTCAATCAGCCCCAGCATTTT.

The chain uses TRBV5-6 and TRBJ1-5; 8 nucleotides line up with TRBD1. The V segment lost 3 bases and the J segment 6 bases; nucleotides outside the gene matches: 11. The V gene's germline CDR1 is SGHDT and CDR2 YYEEEE. This CDR3 is 16 amino acids long. The CDR3 spells CASSSKDRGFGQPQHF. CDR3 sequence (DNA): TGTGCCAGCAGCTCAAAAGACAGGGGATTCGGTCAGCCCCAGCATTTT.